The 8 T cell receptor beta chains listed next were all sequenced from one sample in a study of response to subunit inactivated influenza vaccine. Each CDR3 protein is one row after TCRdb ran MiXCR on the RT-PCR reads. The sample includes about 540,000 distinct CDR3 sequences, 12% to 15% of them seen just once. Specimen: PBMCs from blood, collected about 12 days after vaccination. All receptors derive from a man over 45 who received an inactivated influenza vaccine.

This chain connects TRBV11-2 to TRBJ1-4; D not resolved. CDR3 size: 14 residues. V lost 5 bases and J lost 8, with 15 bases in between. Germline loops: CDR1 SGHAT, CDR2 FQNNGV. The CDR3 nucleotides are TGTGCCAGCAGCAGCCTCGTCCGTGGGGAAAAACTGTTTTTT. It specifies CASSSLVRGEKLFF.

This clonotype was seen a handful of times. The rearrangement joins TRBV27 to TRBJ2-6; 7 positions agree with TRBD1. Trimming at V came to 3 bases and at J to 1 base, leaving 6 bases not matched to a gene. Germline V CDR1 and CDR2: MNHEY, SMNVEV (reference sequence). The CDR3 runs to 17 residues. This chain's CDR3 is CASSLGSGGSGANVLTF. As DNA, the CDR3 is TGTGCCAGCAGTTTGGGGTCAGGGGGTTCTGGGGCCAACGTCCTGACTTTC.

This clonotype has more than one count but fewer than ten. This chain uses TRBV12-3 or TRBV12-4 with TRBJ2-6; 10 bases map to TRBD1. V gave up 5 bases and J gave up 2 bases; unmatched junction bases: 6. The CDR3 is made up of 17 amino acids. The CDR3 sequence: CASSPGQGNPGANVLTF. Written as DNA, the CDR3 is TGTGCCAGCAGTCCGGGACAGGGGAATCCTGGGGCCAACGTCCTGACTTTC.

This clonotype was recorded at least ten times. J is TRBJ2-1 and V is TRBV7-2; D is uncertain. V was pared by 1 base and J by 10 bases, with 8 bases between. Germline CDR1 and CDR2: SGHTA and FQGNSA. The CDR3 sequence is 12 residues long. The CDR3 reads CASSLVNTEQFF. CDR3 coding DNA: TGTGCCAGCAGCTTAGTGAACACGGAGCAGTTCTTC. Variable domain in full (rest from reference TRBV7-2 and TRBJ2-1): GAGVSQSPSNKVTEKGKDVELRCDPISGHTALYWYRQSLGQGLEFLIYFQGNSAPDKSGLPSDRFSAERTGGSVSTLTIQRTQQEDSAVYLCASSLVNTEQFFGPGTRLTVL.

This clonotype was counted only a few times. The chain is built from TRBV2 and TRBJ2-7, with 9 bases that match TRBD1. Germline-derived CDR1 and CDR2 are SNHLY and FYNNEI. With V trimmed by 6 bases and J by 6 bases, 12 bases remained unmatched. CDR3 size: 15 residues. The CDR3 sequence is CASSKGTGSWIEQYF. As DNA, the CDR3 is TGTGCCAGCAGCAAAGGGACAGGGTCCTGGATCGAGCAGTACTTC.

There are a few counts of this clonotype. The rearrangement links TRBV11-2 to TRBJ2-7, with 10 bases matching TRBD1. The V and J ends lost 3 bases and 4 bases, in that order; junction bases with no gene match: 6. The CDR3 runs 15 residues. The germline V gene has CDR1 SGHAT and CDR2 FQNNGV. This CDR3 reads CASSFPGTGVYEQYF. DNA for the CDR3: TGTGCCAGCAGCTTTCCGGGGACAGGGGTGTACGAGCAGTACTTC.

This clonotype was found many times. The chain couples TRBV14 to TRBJ2-2; D is ambiguous. The CDR3 totals 13 residues. Germline V gene data show CDR1 as SGHDN and CDR2 as FVKESK. The germline V and J ends were trimmed by 1 base and 2 bases, with 2 bases remaining between them. The CDR3 DNA follows: TGTGCCAGCAGCCAAGTAAACACCGGGGAGCTGTTTTTT. Amino acids: CASSQVNTGELFF. Based on the CDR3 plus reference TRBV14 and TRBJ2-2, the full variable domain is EAGVTQFPSHSVIEKGQTVTLRCDPISGHDNLYWYRRVMGKEIKFLLHFVKESKQDESGMPNNRFLAERTGGTYSTLKVQPAELEDSGVYFCASSQVNTGELFFGEGSRLTVL.

Only a few counts were recorded for this clonotype. The genes are TRBV20-1 and TRBJ2-1, with 11 bases aligning to TRBD2. Germline V gene sequence: CDR1 DFQATT, CDR2 SNEGSKA (reference sequence). V shed 4 bases and J 8 bases; nucleotides not matched to a gene: 10. This CDR3 region has 15 residues. The CDR3 loop reads CSATKLAGDRDEQFF. Here the CDR3 DNA reads TGCAGTGCTACTAAACTAGCGGGAGATCGCGATGAGCAGTTCTTC.